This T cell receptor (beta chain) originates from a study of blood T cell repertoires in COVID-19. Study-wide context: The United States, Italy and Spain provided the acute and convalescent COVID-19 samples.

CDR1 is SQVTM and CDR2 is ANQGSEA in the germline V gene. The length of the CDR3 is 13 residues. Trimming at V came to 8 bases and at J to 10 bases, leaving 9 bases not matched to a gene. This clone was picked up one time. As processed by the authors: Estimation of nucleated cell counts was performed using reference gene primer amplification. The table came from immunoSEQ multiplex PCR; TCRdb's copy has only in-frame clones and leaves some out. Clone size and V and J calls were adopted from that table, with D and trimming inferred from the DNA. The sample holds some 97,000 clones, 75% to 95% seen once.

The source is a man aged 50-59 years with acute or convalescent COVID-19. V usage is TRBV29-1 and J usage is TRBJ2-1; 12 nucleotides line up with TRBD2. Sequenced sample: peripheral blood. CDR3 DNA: TGCAGCTACTCGATACTAGCGGGAGGAGAGCAGTTCTTC. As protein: CSYSILAGGEQFF.